The 20 T cell receptor beta chains given below trace back to one sample, sequenced in a study of Graves' ophthalmopathy and Graves' hyperthyroidism. Amplification of TCR beta CDR3 regions used RNA transcripts. HTBI primers were employed in first-round RT-PCR, then a second-round multiplex PCR followed. MiXCR, applied by TCRdb to the multiplex PCR reads, yields one record per CDR3 protein. The data show roughly 170,000 distinct CDR3 sequences, around 40% seen once. What was sequenced was peripheral blood. The receptor source for this set is a man younger than 45 with Graves' ophthalmopathy.

This clonotype has just one count. J is TRBJ1-6 and V is TRBV6-1, with TRBD1 matching 9 bases. V was clipped by 7 bases and J by 14 bases; unmatched bases: 15. The V gene's germline CDR1 is MNHNS and CDR2 SASEGT. The length of the CDR3 is 15 residues. In DNA form, the CDR3 reads TGTGCCAGCACCCGTTCCGGGACAGGGAAAAAGGCCCTCCACTTT. Translating gives CASTRSGTGKKALHF.

The chain has TRBV28 and TRBJ2-7; 8 bases align to TRBD1. With 5 bases clipped from V and 6 bases from J, the junction kept 6 bases outside the gene matches. Germline V CDR1 and CDR2: MDHEN, SYDVKM. This CDR3 is built from 13 residues. The CDR3 DNA reads as TGTGCCAGCAGTCAAGGACAGGGCCCCGAGCAGTACTTC. It specifies CASSQGQGPEQYF. The full variable domain, rest sourced from reference TRBV28 and TRBJ2-7, is DVKVTQSSRYLVKRTGEKVFLECVQDMDHENMFWYRQDPGLGLRLIYFSYDVKMKEKGDIPEGYSVSREKKERFSLILESASTNQTSMYLCASSQGQGPEQYFGPGTRLTVT.

This clonotype appeared many times. The rearrangement joins TRBV12-3 or TRBV12-4 to TRBJ1-2, with 7 bases lining up with TRBD1. The CDR3 loop spans 13 amino acids. V lost 10 bases to trimming and J lost 4 bases; unmatched junction nucleotides: 9. The CDR3 reads CATQGGVGYGYTF. The CDR3 nucleotides read TGTGCCACACAAGGGGGCGTCGGCTATGGCTACACCTTC.

There are many counts of this clonotype. The chain combines TRBV24-1 with TRBJ2-2; D gene unclear. With 8 bases removed from V and 2 bases from J, the gap between germline ends came to 14 bases. Per germline, CDR1 KGHDR and CDR2 SFDVKD. The CDR3 length is 15 residues. CDR3 in amino acids: CATMAKSANTGELFF. CDR3 sequence (DNA): TGTGCCACCATGGCTAAGTCGGCCAACACCGGGGAGCTGTTTTTT.

This clonotype was counted ten times or more. The rearrangement links TRBV28 to TRBJ1-2; unclear D gene. Germline V lookup: CDR1 MDHEN, CDR2 SYDVKM. There are 15 residues in the CDR3. V was cut by 6 bases and J by 6 bases, with 20 bases left in between. This CDR3 reads CASRTLRARANGYTF. The CDR3, as DNA: TGTGCCAGCAGAACACTCCGCGCCCGGGCGAATGGCTACACCTTC.

This clonotype occurred many times. The V gene is TRBV28, the J gene TRBJ2-7, with 8 bases lining up with TRBD2. This CDR3 spans 15 amino acids. The trim removed 2 bases at V and 1 base at J, leaving 4 bases unmatched. Per the germline V gene, CDR1 is MDHEN and CDR2 is SYDVKM. As DNA, the CDR3 is TGTGCCAGCAGTTTAGCGGCGGGAGGATCCTACGAGCAGTACTTC. The encoded protein is CASSLAAGGSYEQYF. The variable domain in full, with the rest retrieved from reference TRBV28 and TRBJ2-7, is DVKVTQSSRYLVKRTGEKVFLECVQDMDHENMFWYRQDPGLGLRLIYFSYDVKMKEKGDIPEGYSVSREKKERFSLILESASTNQTSMYLCASSLAAGGSYEQYFGPGTRLTVT.

This sequence joins TRBV6-1 and TRBJ1-2; 9 positions agree with TRBD1. The CDR3 has 15 amino acids. V was clipped by 7 bases and J by 7 bases; unmatched bases: 13. Per the germline V gene, CDR1 is MNHNS and CDR2 is SASEGT. The CDR3 DNA reads as TGTGCCAGCACCCAAATAGGGACAGGGATATTTGGCTACACCTTC. This encodes CASTQIGTGIFGYTF.

The V call is TRBV12-3 or TRBV12-4, the J call TRBJ2-4; 8 nucleotides agree with TRBD1. The J segment lost 6 bases and the V segment lost 5 bases, leaving 18 bases of the junction unmatched. CDR3 size: 18 residues. The CDR3 is CASSHPGGVSRAGNIQYF. The CDR3 region has the DNA TGTGCCAGCAGTCACCCAGGGGGCGTATCTCGGGCAGGAAACATTCAGTACTTC.

This clonotype occurred many times. V is TRBV28 and J is TRBJ1-2; 8 nucleotides line up with TRBD1. CDR1 is MDHEN and CDR2 is SYDVKM in the germline V gene. The CDR3 is 14 residues long. V was pared by 6 bases and J by 5 bases, with 8 bases of the junction left unmatched. The CDR3 sequence: CASRPTGTGYGYTF. Here the CDR3 DNA reads TGTGCCAGCAGGCCTACCGGGACAGGATATGGCTACACCTTC.

This chain connects TRBV2 to TRBJ2-2; TRBD2 matches 8 bases. The CDR3 length is 14 residues. The V gene's germline CDR1 is SNHLY and CDR2 FYNNEI. V gave up 7 bases and J gave up 1 base; unmatched junction bases: 2. Here the CDR3 reads CASTGTRNTGELFF. The CDR3 bases are TGTGCCAGCACCGGGACTAGGAACACCGGGGAGCTGTTTTTT.

This clonotype is judged medium-sized. J is TRBJ1-1 and V is TRBV6-4; D remains unclear. The CDR3 is 13 residues long. V was shortened by 0 bases and J by 1 base, with 3 bases between the two germline ends. Germline V CDR1 and CDR2: MRHNA, SNTAGT. The CDR3 sequence is CASSDSENTEAFF. The CDR3, as DNA: TGTGCCAGCAGTGACTCGGAGAACACTGAAGCTTTCTTT.

This clonotype was counted ten times or more. In DNA form, the CDR3 reads TGTGCCAGCAGATCCCTAGCGGGGGCCCAAGAGACCCAGTACTTC. Its translation: CASRSLAGAQETQYF. The chain has TRBV7-2 and TRBJ2-5; 10 bases are a match to TRBD2. V lost 6 bases, J lost 1 base, and 5 bases stayed unmatched. Germline-derived CDR1 and CDR2 are SGHTA and FQGNSA. The CDR3 runs to 15 residues. The full variable domain, completed using reference TRBV7-2 and TRBJ2-5, is GAGVSQSPSNKVTEKGKDVELRCDPISGHTALYWYRQSLGQGLEFLIYFQGNSAPDKSGLPSDRFSAERTGGSVSTLTIQRTQQEDSAVYLCASRSLAGAQETQYFGPGTRLLVL.

This clonotype has ten or more counts. The CDR3 DNA is TGCAGCGTTGCGGGGACACCTGGCTACACCTTC. Encoded protein: CSVAGTPGYTF. The genes are TRBV29-1 and TRBJ1-2; D is possibly TRBD1 (6 bases). Per the germline V gene, CDR1 is SQVTM and CDR2 is ANQGSEA. The V end was cut by 4 bases, the J end by 7 bases, with 10 bases between. CDR3 length equals 11 residues.

This clonotype was observed many times. The chain uses TRBV7-2 and TRBJ1-6; 10 bases align to TRBD1. From germline, CDR1 is SGHTA and CDR2 FQGNSA. V trimming: 5 bases; J trimming: 9 bases; junction bases outside the gene matches: 4. This CDR3 has 14 residues. CDR3 sequence: CASSRQGAFSPLHF. In DNA, the CDR3 is TGTGCCAGCAGCCGACAGGGGGCTTTTTCACCCCTCCACTTT.

The CDR3 region has the DNA TGTGCCAGCAGTCAAACCCGATTCCGGGGCTGGGCTGAAGCTTTCTTT. Its translation: CASSQTRFRGWAEAFF. The chain recombines TRBV12-3 or TRBV12-4 with TRBJ1-1; maybe TRBD1 (5 bases). The CDR3 sequence is 16 residues long. V gave up 5 bases and J gave up 6 bases, with 22 bases separating them.

The V call is TRBV12-3 or TRBV12-4, the J call TRBJ1-1; tentatively, D is TRBD1 (6 bases). The germline V and J ends were trimmed by 5 bases and 0 bases, with 16 bases remaining between them. The CDR3 totals 16 residues. The CDR3 sequence is CASSQGLSPMNTEAFF. In nucleotides, the CDR3 is TGTGCCAGCAGTCAGGGGTTAAGTCCCATGAACACTGAAGCTTTCTTT.

The sample holds many counts of this clonotype. V is TRBV12-3 or TRBV12-4 and J is TRBJ2-7, with 10 bases fitting TRBD1. This CDR3 region has 14 residues. V shed 7 bases, J shed 2 bases, and the junction held 5 bases outside the gene matches. CDR3 sequence reads: CASTLGQGAYEQYF. CDR3 nucleotide sequence: TGTGCCAGCACCCTAGGACAGGGGGCCTACGAGCAGTACTTC.

This clonotype was picked up many times. The chain uses TRBV12-3 or TRBV12-4 and TRBJ1-1; tentatively, D is TRBD1 (5 bases). Trimming took off 1 base at V and 1 base at J, with 10 bases between the two ends. The CDR3 contains 15 residues. This chain's CDR3 is CASSLDGGRNTEAFF. CDR3 bases: TGTGCCAGCAGTTTAGATGGGGGTCGGAACACTGAAGCTTTCTTT.

This clonotype was recorded many times. V usage is TRBV2 and J usage is TRBJ2-5; TRBD2 matches 7 bases. J gave up 1 base and V 7 bases, and 9 bases lay outside the gene matches. This CDR3 has 15 amino acids. The germline CDR1 and CDR2 sequences are SNHLY and FYNNEI. Here the CDR3 reads CASKTSTGFQETQYF. CDR3 nucleotide sequence: TGTGCCAGCAAGACTAGCACAGGATTCCAAGAGACCCAGTACTTC.

The J gene is TRBJ1-2, the V gene TRBV6-1; 7 nucleotides line up with TRBD1. V lost 0 bases to trimming and J lost 5 bases; unmatched junction nucleotides: 9. Looked up from germline, CDR1 is MNHNS and CDR2 is SASEGT. The CDR3 covers 16 residues. CDR3 sequence: CASSEAKSGTAYGYTF. CDR3 in DNA: TGTGCCAGCAGTGAAGCAAAGAGTGGGACAGCGTATGGCTACACCTTC.